This TCR beta chain was identified in a study of memory CD4+ T cells and cytomegalovirus serostatus. About the study: Donors were healthy Belgian adults, under 10 CMV seropositive and about two dozen seronegative. Broader study findings: Suggested: most of the CMV-linked TCR signature lies in CD4+ memory cells. About 40% of the 164 known CMV-associated TCRbeta sequences appeared in CD4+ memory.

Generated by immunoSEQ multiplex PCR, the TCRdb table keeps only in-frame clones and is missing some. The sample lists under 45,000 clones, less than 80% occurring once. Deletions cut 0 bases from V and 5 bases from J, with 10 bases between. CDR3 length equals 14 residues. Germline V lookup: CDR1 LGHNA, CDR2 YSLEER. Single viable CD3+CD4+CD8-CD45RO+ cells were sorted as the memory CD4+ T cells. To note about this clone: Its antigen is unidentified.

This TCR came from an adult in good health and CMV-seronegative. V is TRBV4-3 and J is TRBJ2-5, with D maybe TRBD2 (6 bases). The sequencing sample was made of memory CD4+ T cells from blood. The CDR3 sequence: CASSQDTSRETQYF. CDR3 DNA sequence: TGCGCCAGCAGCCAAGATACTAGCCGGGAGACCCAGTACTTC.